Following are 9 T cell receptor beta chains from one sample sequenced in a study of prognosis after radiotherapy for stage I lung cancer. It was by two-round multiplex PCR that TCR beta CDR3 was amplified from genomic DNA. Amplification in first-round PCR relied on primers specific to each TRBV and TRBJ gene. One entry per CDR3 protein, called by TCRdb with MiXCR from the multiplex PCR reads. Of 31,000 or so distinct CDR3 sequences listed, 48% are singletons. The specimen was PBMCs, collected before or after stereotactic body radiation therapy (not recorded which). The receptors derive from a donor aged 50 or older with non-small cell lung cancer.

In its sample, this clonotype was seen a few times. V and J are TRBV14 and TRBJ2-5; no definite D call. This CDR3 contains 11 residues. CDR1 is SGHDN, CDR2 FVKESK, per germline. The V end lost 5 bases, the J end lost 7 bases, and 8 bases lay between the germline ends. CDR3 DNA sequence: TGTGCCAGCAGCAAACAAACGACCCAGTACTTC. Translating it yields CASSKQTTQYF.

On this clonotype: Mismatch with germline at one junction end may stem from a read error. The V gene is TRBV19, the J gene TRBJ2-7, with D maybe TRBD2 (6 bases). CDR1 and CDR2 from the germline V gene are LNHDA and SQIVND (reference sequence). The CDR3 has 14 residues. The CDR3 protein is CTSSILGGSYEQYF. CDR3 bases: TGTACCAGTAGCATACTGGGGGGTTCATACGAGCAGTACTTC.

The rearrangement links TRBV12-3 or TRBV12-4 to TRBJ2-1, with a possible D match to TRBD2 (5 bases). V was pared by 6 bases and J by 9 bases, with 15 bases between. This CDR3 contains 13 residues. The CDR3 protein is CASRWRVNAEQFF. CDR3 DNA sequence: TGTGCCAGCAGGTGGCGGGTGAACGCTGAGCAGTTCTTC.

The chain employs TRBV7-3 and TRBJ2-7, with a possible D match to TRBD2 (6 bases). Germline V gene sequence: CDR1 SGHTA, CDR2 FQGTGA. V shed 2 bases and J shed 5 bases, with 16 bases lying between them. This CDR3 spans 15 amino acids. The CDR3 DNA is TGTGCCAGCAGCTTAGCTGGGGGGTCTGTAGACGAGCAGTACTTC. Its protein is CASSLAGGSVDEQYF.

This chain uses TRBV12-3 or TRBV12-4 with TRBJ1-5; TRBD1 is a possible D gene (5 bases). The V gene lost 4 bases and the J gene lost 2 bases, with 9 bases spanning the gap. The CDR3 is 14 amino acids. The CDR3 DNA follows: TGTGCCAGCAGTTATGGGGCGGGCAATCAGCCCCAGCATTTT. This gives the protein CASSYGAGNQPQHF.

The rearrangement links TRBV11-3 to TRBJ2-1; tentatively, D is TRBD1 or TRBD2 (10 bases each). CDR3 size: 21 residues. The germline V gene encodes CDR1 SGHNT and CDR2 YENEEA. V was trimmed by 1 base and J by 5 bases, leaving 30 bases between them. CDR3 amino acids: CASSLGRTGGLAGVRHNEQFF. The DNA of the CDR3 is TGTGCCAGCAGCTTAGGTCGGACAGGGGGGCTAGCGGGAGTTCGCCACAATGAGCAGTTCTTC.

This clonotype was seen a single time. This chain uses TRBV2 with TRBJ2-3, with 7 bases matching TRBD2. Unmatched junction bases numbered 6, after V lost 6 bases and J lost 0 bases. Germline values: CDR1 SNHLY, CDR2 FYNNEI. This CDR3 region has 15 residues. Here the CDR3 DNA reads TGTGCCAGCAGGGAACTAGCGACTAGCACAGATACGCAGTATTTT. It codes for CASRELATSTDTQYF.

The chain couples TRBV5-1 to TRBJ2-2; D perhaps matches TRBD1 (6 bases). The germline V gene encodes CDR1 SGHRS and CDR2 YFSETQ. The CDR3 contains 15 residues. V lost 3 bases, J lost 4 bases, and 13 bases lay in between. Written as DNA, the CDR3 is TGCGCCAGCAGCTATACAGGGTGGGGCACCGGGGAGCTGTTTTTT. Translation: CASSYTGWGTGELFF.

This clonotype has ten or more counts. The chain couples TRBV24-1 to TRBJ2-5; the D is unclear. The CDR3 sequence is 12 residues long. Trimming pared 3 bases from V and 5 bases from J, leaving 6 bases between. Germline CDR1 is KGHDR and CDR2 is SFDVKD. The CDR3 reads CATSDPWETQYF. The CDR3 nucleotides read TGTGCCACCAGTGATCCCTGGGAGACCCAGTACTTC.